This passage covers 20 T cell receptor beta chains from one sample sequenced in a study of shared clonotypes between healthy human individuals. This table comes from immunoSEQ multiplex PCR, and its TCRdb copy is limited to in-frame clones, with some not included. The table lists some 2.4 million clones, over 85% of them singletons, with 0.36% in the top ten. The sample taken for sequencing was naive CD4+ T cells from PBMCs. As for subset: CD45RA+ positively selected. Every receptor here comes from a man between 18 and 29 years old in good health. Some clones in this sample may be carry-over from other donors' samples.

This chain connects TRBV4-2 to TRBJ2-1, with TRBD1 identical over 9 bases. The CDR3 totals 16 residues. V lost 4 bases to trimming and J lost 3 bases; unmatched junction nucleotides: 7. Germline V gene sequence: CDR1 LGHNA, CDR2 YNFKEQ. The CDR3 coding sequence is TGTGCCAGCAGCCCCCAACCGGGACAGGGCTACAATGAGCAGTTCTTC. Encoded protein: CASSPQPGQGYNEQFF.

This rearrangement joins TRBV29-1 to TRBJ2-5, with TRBD2 identical over 10 bases. The J call may not be correct, given that the DNA end is closer to TRBJ2-7. This CDR3 region has 14 residues. Germline values: CDR1 SQVTM, CDR2 ANQGSEA. The CDR3 region is CSVVPGLAAYEQYF. The CDR3 nucleotides read TGCAGCGTTGTCCCCGGACTAGCGGCCTACGAGCAGTACTTC.

The chain joins TRBV29-1 to TRBJ2-7, with 7 bases fitting TRBD2. The junction had 2 bases not matched to a gene; V was cut back by 3 bases and J by 3 bases. The germline gives CDR1 SQVTM, CDR2 ANQGSEA. The CDR3 consists of 12 residues. The CDR3 DNA sequence: TGCAGCGTTGATGGGGAGGGCTACGAGCAGTACTTC. Translation gives CSVDGEGYEQYF.

The DNA for the CDR3 is TGTGCCAGCAGCTTAGGGGGGGGACAGAGCAACTATGGCTACACCTTC. Translation gives CASSLGGGQSNYGYTF. The chain recombines TRBV7-2 with TRBJ1-2, with TRBD1 matching over 7 bases. V shed 1 base, J shed 2 bases, and the junction held 7 bases outside the gene matches. This CDR3 has 16 residues. The germline gives CDR1 SGHTA, CDR2 FQGNSA.

V is TRBV18 and J is TRBJ2-7, with a possible D match to TRBD2 (7 bases). With 1 base removed from V and 4 bases from J, the gap between germline ends came to 17 bases. From germline, CDR1 is KGHSH and CDR2 LQKENI. The CDR3 totals 16 residues. In DNA form, the CDR3 reads TGTGCCAGCTCACCACAAGGGGGGGAAACTTCTTACGAGCAGTACTTC. Translating it yields CASSPQGGETSYEQYF.

This chain joins TRBV6-5 and TRBJ2-7; D could derive from TRBD1 or TRBD2 (5 bases each). This CDR3 is 14 amino acids long. Trimming removed 8 bases from V and 3 bases from J, with 17 bases in between. Looked up from germline, CDR1 is MNHEY and CDR2 is SVGAGI. CDR3 DNA: TGTGCCAGCCTTCCGCCCGGGACCAACTACGAGCAGTACTTC. It codes for CASLPPGTNYEQYF.

For this clone: The same CDR3 can be traced to other DNA sequences in this sample. The genes are TRBV4-1 and TRBJ1-3; D gene ambiguous. The V gene lost 1 base and the J gene lost 4 bases, with 11 bases spanning the gap. Germline CDR1 is MGHRA and CDR2 is YSYEKL. The CDR3 runs to 15 residues. DNA of the CDR3: TGCGCCAGCAGCCAAGTTGGCCTATCAGGAAACACCATATATTTT. Translating gives CASSQVGLSGNTIYF.

Note on this clone: This sample includes further DNA sequences coding for the same CDR3. The chain recombines TRBV5-1 with TRBJ2-7; the D is unclear. Per germline, CDR1 SGHRS and CDR2 YFSETQ. This CDR3 spans 13 amino acids. Trimming left V 0 bases short and J 2 bases short, with 6 bases between. The CDR3 bases are TGCGCCAGCAGCTTGGAGGGCCCCTACGAGCAGTACTTC. Amino acid sequence: CASSLEGPYEQYF.

The chain joins TRBV6-5 to TRBJ2-3; no definite D call. This CDR3 contains 15 residues. The V end was cut by 6 bases, the J end by 0 bases, with 13 bases between. Germline V gene data show CDR1 as MNHEY and CDR2 as SVGAGI. CDR3 region: CASRQRLSSTDTQYF. For the CDR3, the DNA is TGTGCCAGCAGACAGCGCCTCTCGAGCACAGATACGCAGTATTTT.

The table lists this clone with a count of one. The rearrangement joins TRBV9 to TRBJ2-7; the D gene is possibly TRBD2 (6 bases). Trimming stripped 4 bases from V and 5 bases from J, with 13 bases between. The CDR3 extends over 13 amino acids. Germline loops: CDR1 SGDLS, CDR2 YYNGEE. CDR3 sequence (DNA): TGTGCCAGCAGCCCTCGGGGGATCGACGAGCAGTACTTC. The encoded protein is CASSPRGIDEQYF.

This chain links TRBV4-3 with TRBJ2-5, with 7 bases fitting TRBD2. With the DNA end fitting TRBJ2-7 better, the J assignment may be wrong. CDR3 length: 15 amino acids. Germline V gives CDR1 LGHNA, CDR2 YSLEER. The CDR3 DNA reads as TGCGCCAGCAGCCAAGACCTAGCGGTCTACTACGAGCAGTACTTC. Residues: CASSQDLAVYYEQYF.

This clone appeared once. The gene calls are TRBV6-6 and TRBJ1-4; D is perhaps TRBD1 (5 bases). Germline assignment: CDR1 MNHNY and CDR2 SVGAGI (reference sequence). The CDR3 spans 16 residues. Trimming removed 5 bases at V and 7 bases at J, with 20 bases between. The CDR3 DNA reads TGTGCCAGCAGTGGGCAACCACAGGAGGGTACTGAAAAACTGTTTTTT. Its protein is CASSGQPQEGTEKLFF.

In regard to this clone: Other nucleotide sequences from this sample produce the same CDR3. V and J are TRBV7-2 and TRBJ2-5; 15 nucleotides match TRBD2. CDR1 and CDR2 from the germline V gene are SGHTA and FQGNSA. V shed 5 bases and J 5 bases; nucleotides not matched to a gene: 3. The length of the CDR3 is 15 residues. CDR3: CASSLGLAGGETQYF. Written as DNA, the CDR3 is TGTGCCAGCAGCCTGGGACTAGCGGGAGGTGAGACCCAGTACTTC.

A word on this clone: Other nucleotide sequences in the sample specify the same CDR3. CDR3 DNA sequence: TGTGCCAGCAGCTTAGGCGGGGCCTCCTACGAGCAGTACTTC. It specifies CASSLGGASYEQYF. The rearrangement links TRBV7-2 to TRBJ2-7; D is perhaps TRBD2 (6 bases). The CDR3 extends over 14 amino acids. V gave up 1 base and J gave up 0 bases, with 7 bases separating them. Germline V gene data show CDR1 as SGHTA and CDR2 as FQGNSA.

The chain joins TRBV30 to TRBJ1-3, with a possible D match to TRBD1 (5 bases). The CDR3 is 16 residues long. V was shortened by 7 bases and J by 1 base, with 20 bases between the two germline ends. Looked up from germline, CDR1 is GTSNPN and CDR2 is SVGIG (reference sequence). CDR3 protein: CAFVGRRDGSGNTIYF. The DNA of the CDR3 is TGTGCCTTCGTCGGGCGAAGGGACGGGTCTGGAAACACCATATATTTT. The whole variable domain, filled in from reference TRBV30 and TRBJ1-3, reads SQTIHQWPATLVQPVGSPLSLECTVEGTSNPNLYWYRQAAGRGLQLLFYSVGIGQISSEVPQNLSASRPQDRQFILSSKKLLLSDSGFYLCAFVGRRDGSGNTIYFGEGSWLTVV.

V usage is TRBV10-3 and J usage is TRBJ2-2; no clear D. The CDR3 loop spans 12 amino acids. Trimming removed 7 bases at V and 6 bases at J, with 9 bases between. From germline, CDR1 is ENHRY and CDR2 SYGVKD. The CDR3 DNA follows: TGTGCCATCATAGCTAATTCCGGGGAGCTGTTTTTT. It specifies CAIIANSGELFF.

The count of this clone is one. This chain connects TRBV5-4 to TRBJ2-7; 8 positions match TRBD1. The CDR3 runs to 15 residues. Losses at the gene ends were 2 bases for V and 3 bases for J; bases not matched to a gene: 7. Looked up from germline, CDR1 is SGHNT and CDR2 is YYREEE (reference sequence). The CDR3: CASSLPGQAIYEQYF. In DNA, the CDR3 is TGTGCCAGCAGCTTACCGGGACAGGCGATCTACGAGCAGTACTTC.

This rearrangement joins TRBV30 to TRBJ1-1; D remains unclear. Looked up from germline, CDR1 is GTSNPN and CDR2 is SVGIG (reference sequence). CDR3 size: 13 residues. V was shortened by 0 bases and J by 3 bases, with 8 bases between the two germline ends. The CDR3 bases are TGTGCCTGGAGTGTACAGCAGGACACTGAAGCTTTCTTT. It specifies CAWSVQQDTEAFF.

Worth noting for this clone: Within the sample, other DNA sequences also encode this same CDR3. The rearrangement links TRBV5-1 to TRBJ2-5, with D unclear. CDR1 and CDR2 (germline): SGHRS, YFSETQ. The CDR3 loop spans 12 amino acids. Trimming cost V 2 bases and J 5 bases, with 7 bases left between them. This CDR3 is CASSFPEETQYF. DNA of the CDR3: TGCGCCAGCAGCTTTCCTGAGGAGACCCAGTACTTC.

This clone occurred once. The rearrangement joins TRBV21-1 to TRBJ2-1; no check of the table's D call, TRBD1, against the DNA was made. TRBV21-1 is an annotated pseudogene. The CDR3 is 15 residues long. This CDR3 reads CASSKGVQSYNEQFF. The CDR3, as DNA: TGTGCCAGCAGCAAGGGCGTCCAGTCCTACAATGAGCAGTTCTTC.